Listed here are 13 T cell receptor beta chains from one sample, sequenced in a study of OX40 agonist ivuxolimab in advanced cancers. Here immunoSEQ multiplex PCR was the method, and the copy in TCRdb shows in-frame clones only, minus some. The sample yields 25,000 to 35,000 clones, approximately 83% seen once. Sequenced here: CD4+ or CD8+ T cells sorted from blood, sampled in a trial of the OX40 agonist ivuxolimab. Receptors originate from an adult with an advanced solid tumor such as melanoma, head and neck, liver or kidney cancer.

The chain links TRBV19 to TRBJ1-1; possible D gene TRBD1, 6 bases. Trimming cost V 6 bases and J 12 bases, with 17 bases left between them. The germline CDR1 and CDR2 sequences are LNHDA and SQIVND (reference sequence). This CDR3 comprises 12 residues. The CDR3 DNA sequence: TGTGCCAGTAGGCACAACAGGGTCGGAACTTTCTTT. It codes for CASRHNRVGTFF.

The chain employs TRBV27 and TRBJ2-7; 8 nucleotides match TRBD1. CDR3 length: 15 amino acids. J lost 6 bases, V lost 4 bases, and 11 bases had no gene match. Germline V gives CDR1 MNHEY, CDR2 SMNVEV (reference sequence). The CDR3 region is CASSYGTGLGSEQYF. The CDR3 coding sequence is TGTGCCAGCAGTTATGGGACAGGCCTGGGGAGCGAGCAGTACTTC.

The chain is built from TRBV7-9 and TRBJ1-5; no definite D call. V was cut by 0 bases and J by 3 bases, with 9 bases left in between. This CDR3 has 15 residues. Germline CDR1 reads SEHNR; CDR2 reads FQNEAQ (reference sequence). CDR3 protein: CASSLASVVNQPQHF. The CDR3, as DNA: TGTGCCAGCAGCTTAGCGTCAGTAGTCAATCAGCCCCAGCATTTT.

The chain links TRBV5-1 to TRBJ1-1, with 8 bases identical to TRBD1. Germline CDR1 reads SGHRS; CDR2 reads YFSETQ. V lost 4 bases and J lost 7; bases outside the gene matches: 9. The CDR3 sequence is 14 residues long. The DNA for the CDR3 is TGCGCCAGCAGCCACGGACAGGGAACGGATGAAGCTTTCTTT. Its translation: CASSHGQGTDEAFF.

V is TRBV15 and J is TRBJ1-5; a weak D match, TRBD1 (6 bases). The CDR3 is made up of 14 amino acids. Germline V gene sequence: CDR1 LNHNV, CDR2 YYDKDF (reference sequence). V lost 6 bases and J lost 9, with 18 bases in between. The CDR3 loop reads CATRDSKEWRPQHF. CDR3 nucleotide sequence: TGTGCCACCAGGGACAGTAAGGAATGGAGGCCCCAGCATTTT.

To note about this clone: The sample holds other DNA sequences that translate to the same CDR3. This chain links TRBV2 with TRBJ2-7; 7 bases are a match to TRBD1. J lost 1 base, V lost 8 bases, and 2 bases had no gene match. Germline V gene data show CDR1 as SNHLY and CDR2 as FYNNEI. This CDR3 has 12 residues. The CDR3 DNA reads as TGTGCCAGCCGGGACAGTTCCTACGAGCAGTACTTC. This codes for CASRDSSYEQYF. The full variable domain, rest sourced from reference TRBV2 and TRBJ2-7, is EPEVTQTPSHQVTQMGQEVILRCVPISNHLYFYWYRQILGQKVEFLVSFYNNEISEKSEIFDDQFSVERPDGSNFTLKIRSTKLEDSAMYFCASRDSSYEQYFGPGTRLTVT.

The V call is TRBV19, the J call TRBJ2-1; D gene ambiguous. The V end lost 5 bases, the J end lost 8 bases, and 7 bases lay between the germline ends. The CDR3 spans 11 residues. Germline V gene lookup returns CDR1 LNHDA and CDR2 SQIVND (reference sequence). The CDR3 coding sequence is TGTGCCAGTAGTTCGGGCCATGAGCAGTTCTTC. This encodes CASSSGHEQFF. The full variable domain, with the rest looked up from reference TRBV19 and TRBJ2-1, is DGGITQSPKYLFRKEGQNVTLSCEQNLNHDAMYWYRQDPGQGLRLIYYSQIVNDFQKGDIAEGYSVSREKKESFPLTVTSAQKNPTAFYLCASSSGHEQFFGPGTRLTVL.

The chain combines TRBV25-1 with TRBJ2-7; D is unclear. The CDR3 contains 12 residues. V lost 7 bases, J lost 7 bases, and 14 bases lay in between. Per germline, CDR1 MGHDK and CDR2 SYGVNS. The CDR3 protein is CASKPEIGEQYF. CDR3 bases: TGTGCCAGCAAACCCGAAATTGGGGAGCAGTACTTC.

This clone was seen once. The chain joins TRBV21-1 to TRBJ2-7; TRBD2 is the table's D call and was not checked against the DNA. TRBV21-1 is listed as a pseudogene. The CDR3 is 14 amino acids. The chain's CDR3 is CASIRRGGSPLAPF. The CDR3 DNA reads TGTGCCAGCATCCGGCGGGGGGGCAGTCCACTGGCTCCCTTC.

The V gene is TRBV9, the J gene TRBJ1-5; 7 bases match TRBD1. This CDR3 is built from 16 residues. The J segment lost 0 bases and the V segment lost 3 bases, leaving 6 bases of the junction unmatched. Per the germline V gene, CDR1 is SGDLS and CDR2 is YYNGEE. CDR3 region: CASSAGTVYSNQPQHF. CDR3 DNA sequence: TGTGCCAGCAGCGCCGGGACAGTATATAGCAATCAGCCCCAGCATTTT. Combining the CDR3 with reference TRBV9 and TRBJ1-5 gives the whole variable domain DSGVTQTPKHLITATGQRVTLRCSPRSGDLSVYWYQQSLDQGLQFLIQYYNGEERAKGNILERFSAQQFPDLHSELNLSSLELGDSALYFCASSAGTVYSNQPQHFGDGTRLSIL.

This clone is a singleton in its sample. V and J are TRBV10-3 and TRBJ2-7, with a tentative D call TRBD1 (5 bases). CDR3 size: 12 residues. The germline CDR1 and CDR2 sequences are ENHRY and SYGVKD. V lost 6 bases, J lost 0 bases, and 6 bases lay in between. The CDR3 nucleotides are TGTGCCATCAGCGACAGCTCCTACGAGCAGTACTTC. Its protein product is CAISDSSYEQYF.

The gene calls are TRBV27 and TRBJ1-2, with 9 bases identical to TRBD1. This CDR3 comprises 14 residues. The germline V gene has CDR1 MNHEY and CDR2 SMNVEV (reference sequence). V shed 2 bases and J 6 bases; nucleotides not matched to a gene: 4. The CDR3 nucleotides are TGTGCCAGCAGTTTAACAGGGGGCTTTGATGGCTACACCTTC. It specifies CASSLTGGFDGYTF.

The genes are TRBV7-9 and TRBJ1-2; D uncertain. V lost 3 bases, J lost 12 bases, and 2 bases lay in between. CDR1 is SEHNR, CDR2 FQNEAQ, per germline (reference sequence). The CDR3 is 8 residues long. The CDR3 DNA sequence: TGTGCCAGCAGCTTTGACACCTTC. This translates into CASSFDTF.